The 30 T cell receptor beta chains reported below all come from one sample, sequenced in a study of identical twins listed by TCRdb under 2016. Library construction relied on 5' RACE. Sequenced on an Illumina HiSeq 2000. TCRdb took the public reads, trimmed them with fastp at Q25, ran MiXCR for clone calling and kept in-frame beta chains. Records with the same CDR3 protein are collapsed into one entry carrying the most frequent genes and DNA. The sample contains fewer than 650,000 distinct CDR3 sequences, more than 9% of them found a single time. 2.5% to 3% of the sample goes to the ten largest clones. The same sample was also used in a study of yellow fever vaccine responses in identical twins.

The sequencing input was PBMCs. The receptors were sampled from a woman between 18 and 30 years old in good health.

The genes are TRBV19 and TRBJ2-2, with 15 bases that match TRBD2. The CDR3 length is 16 residues. The V gene's germline CDR1 is LNHDA and CDR2 SQIVND (reference sequence). Trimming cost V 6 bases and J 6 bases; bases outside gene matches: 5. In DNA form, the CDR3 reads TGTGCCAGTAGGGGACTAGCGGGAGGAAGGGCCGGGGAGCTGTTTTTT. Protein sequence: CASRGLAGGRAGELFF. The entire variable domain, with the rest obtained from reference TRBV19 and TRBJ2-2, is as follows: DGGITQSPKYLFRKEGQNVTLSCEQNLNHDAMYWYRQDPGQGLRLIYYSQIVNDFQKGDIAEGYSVSREKKESFPLTVTSAQKNPTAFYLCASRGLAGGRAGELFFGEGSRLTVL.

This clonotype was detected many times. The chain employs TRBV28 and TRBJ1-2; D possibly corresponds to TRBD1 (6 bases). There are 13 residues in the CDR3. The V end was cut by 5 bases, the J end by 4 bases, with 11 bases between. CDR1 is MDHEN and CDR2 is SYDVKM in the germline V gene. CDR3 nucleotides: TGTGCCAGCAGTCAAGGGACAACCTATGGCTACACCTTC. This encodes CASSQGTTYGYTF.

This clonotype appeared a few times. The genes are TRBV12-3 or TRBV12-4 and TRBJ2-4; unclear D gene. CDR3 length equals 15 residues. The V end lost 3 bases, the J end lost 0 bases, and 9 bases lay between the germline ends. CDR3 residues: CASSFFYLAKNIQYF. CDR3 in DNA: TGTGCCAGCAGTTTCTTTTATCTAGCCAAAAACATTCAGTACTTC.

At least ten counts were recorded for this clonotype. V and J are TRBV20-1 and TRBJ2-7; tentatively, D is TRBD1 or TRBD2 (5 bases each). The CDR3 runs to 13 residues. Germline assignment: CDR1 DFQATT and CDR2 SNEGSKA (reference sequence). V was pared by 3 bases and J by 3 bases, with 12 bases between. Here the CDR3 DNA reads TGCAGTGCTAGTGGGGGACCGAACTACGAGCAGTACTTC. It translates to CSASGGPNYEQYF.

The chain joins TRBV3-1 to TRBJ2-2; 7 nucleotides match TRBD1. The germline gives CDR1 LGHDT, CDR2 YNNKEL (reference sequence). The length of the CDR3 is 18 residues. Losses at the gene ends were 2 bases for V and 4 bases for J; bases not matched to a gene: 13. CDR3 sequence: CASSQQTTGQYFTGELFF. The CDR3 DNA follows: TGTGCCAGCAGCCAACAAACGACGGGACAGTACTTCACCGGGGAGCTGTTTTTT.

The chain carries TRBV18 and TRBJ2-2, with a weak D call TRBD1 (7 bases). Between the trimmed V and J ends, which lost 4 bases and 2 bases, there was a span of 11 bases. This CDR3 spans 15 amino acids. Germline V gives CDR1 KGHSH, CDR2 LQKENI. CDR3 bases: TGTGCCAGCTCACGCGGGACAGTAAACACCGGGGAGCTGTTTTTT. Translated: CASSRGTVNTGELFF. The whole variable domain, remainder taken from reference TRBV18 and TRBJ2-2, is NAGVMQNPRHLVRRRGQEARLRCSPMKGHSHVYWYRQLPEEGLKFMVYLQKENIIDESGMPKERFSAEFPKEGPSILRIQQVVRGDSAAYFCASSRGTVNTGELFFGEGSRLTVL.

This clonotype has just a few counts. The chain is built from TRBV7-3 and TRBJ1-2; D call uncertain. CDR3 length: 13 amino acids. The V and J ends lost 2 bases and 8 bases respectively, with 12 bases between them. Germline values: CDR1 SGHTA, CDR2 FQGTGA. The CDR3 DNA is TGTGCCAGCAGCTTAGGTAGAGGAGTAGGCTACACCTTC. Amino acid sequence: CASSLGRGVGYTF.

This clonotype was seen a few times. The chain has TRBV29-1 and TRBJ2-1, with D possibly matching TRBD1 (5 bases). V lost 0 bases and J lost 12, with 9 bases in between. The CDR3 length is 11 residues. Germline V gene sequence: CDR1 SQVTM, CDR2 ANQGSEA. DNA for the CDR3: TGCAGCGTTGAAGATCCAGGGTGGCAGTTCTTC. It codes for CSVEDPGWQFF.

This clonotype was observed a handful of times. This chain connects TRBV2 to TRBJ2-7; TRBD1 or TRBD2 may be the D gene (5 bases each). CDR1 SNHLY and CDR2 FYNNEI come from the germline V gene. CDR3 size: 15 residues. V lost 2 bases and J 2 bases, leaving 13 bases between the germline ends. The CDR3 region is CASSEYGGPTYEQYF. The CDR3 region has the DNA TGTGCCAGCAGTGAATATGGGGGACCCACCTACGAGCAGTACTTC.

This rearrangement joins TRBV27 to TRBJ2-7; D ambiguous. V lost 3 bases, J lost 1 base, and 7 bases lay in between. This CDR3 comprises 13 residues. In germline, CDR1 is MNHEY, CDR2 SMNVEV (reference sequence). CDR3 sequence (DNA): TGTGCCAGCAGTTTCTGGCAGTCCTACGAGCAGTACTTC. Protein product: CASSFWQSYEQYF.

This clonotype was seen more than once but under ten times. This chain uses TRBV15 with TRBJ2-2; D may be TRBD2 (6 bases). Trimming took 0 bases from V and 3 from J, leaving 11 bases between them. CDR1 and CDR2 (germline): LNHNV, YYDKDF (reference sequence). The CDR3 has 16 residues. As DNA, the CDR3 is TGTGCCACCAGCAGAGATCCCGGGAGCTACACCGGGGAGCTGTTTTTT. Protein: CATSRDPGSYTGELFF.

Comment on this clonotype: A junction end diverges from the germline sequence, so it may reflect a read error. V usage is TRBV7-9 and J usage is TRBJ2-1, with 12 bases identical to TRBD2. The CDR3 is 12 amino acids. The V gene's germline CDR1 is SEHNR and CDR2 FQNEAQ (reference sequence). CDR3 nucleotide sequence: TGTGCCAGCAGCCTAGCGGGAGGGACACAGTTCTTC. Translation gives CASSLAGGTQFF.

CDR3 nucleotides: TGCGCCAGCAGCTTGGCCGGGCAGGGCTCCTATAATTCACCCCTCCACTTT. Protein: CASSLAGQGSYNSPLHF. The J gene is TRBJ1-6, the V gene TRBV5-1, with a tentative D call TRBD1 (5 bases). The CDR3 has 17 amino acids. Germline loops: CDR1 SGHRS, CDR2 YFSETQ. Trimming stripped 0 bases from V and 0 bases from J, with 10 bases between.

The table lists this clonotype with a few counts. This chain connects TRBV12-3 or TRBV12-4 to TRBJ1-2; D is uncertain. There are 12 residues in the CDR3. V was shortened by 4 bases and J by 7 bases, with 10 bases between the two germline ends. CDR3 amino acids: CASSWGGTGYTF. The CDR3 nucleotides are TGTGCCAGCAGTTGGGGAGGCACTGGCTACACCTTC.

This clonotype was observed many times. The CDR3 here is CSAMEREPYNEQFF. The CDR3 region has the DNA TGCAGTGCTATGGAGCGGGAACCCTACAATGAGCAGTTCTTC. This chain joins TRBV20-1 and TRBJ2-1, with 7 bases identical to TRBD2. J was trimmed by 2 bases and V by 4 bases; bases with no gene match: 5. The CDR3 length is 14 residues. Looked up from germline, CDR1 is DFQATT and CDR2 is SNEGSKA (reference sequence).

This clonotype has just a few counts. V gene TRBV10-3 combines with J gene TRBJ2-7, with D possibly matching TRBD1 (6 bases). V gave up 2 bases and J gave up 3 bases, with 8 bases separating them. CDR1 and CDR2 from the germline V gene are ENHRY and SYGVKD. The CDR3 is made up of 13 amino acids. The CDR3 loop reads CAISEEQGYEQYF. DNA of the CDR3: TGTGCCATCAGTGAGGAACAGGGCTACGAGCAGTACTTC.

This clonotype was detected many times. The rearrangement links TRBV7-2 to TRBJ1-5; D ambiguous. Trimming removed 1 base at V and 1 base at J, with 8 bases between. CDR3 length equals 15 residues. Germline-derived CDR1 and CDR2 are SGHTA and FQGNSA. The CDR3 coding sequence is TGTGCCAGCAGCTTAGGCGAGCGCAGCAATCAGCCCCAGCATTTT. It is translated as CASSLGERSNQPQHF.

This clonotype was seen only a few times. The chain uses TRBV10-3 and TRBJ2-5; 10 bases map to TRBD1. Trimming removed 6 bases from V and 1 base from J; junction bases left unmatched: 5. This CDR3 comprises 15 residues. Germline CDR1 is ENHRY and CDR2 is SYGVKD. The CDR3 DNA sequence: TGTGCCATCAGATTGACAGGGGGCGGCCAAGAGACCCAGTACTTC. Its protein is CAIRLTGGGQETQYF.

This clonotype has a count of ten or more. The V gene is TRBV5-1, the J gene TRBJ2-4; no clear D. Germline V gene lookup returns CDR1 SGHRS and CDR2 YFSETQ. This CDR3 comprises 14 residues. V was trimmed by 0 bases and J by 8 bases, leaving 12 bases between them. CDR3 sequence reads: CASSLVAAEDIQYF. CDR3 sequence (DNA): TGCGCCAGCAGCTTGGTTGCTGCCGAAGACATTCAGTACTTC.

The genes are TRBV6-5 and TRBJ2-3; D call uncertain. There are 15 residues in the CDR3. V lost 2 bases, J lost 0 bases, and 9 bases lay in between. Germline-derived CDR1 and CDR2 are MNHEY and SVGAGI. CDR3 bases: TGTGCCAGCAGTTACAGATTCACTAGCACAGATACGCAGTATTTT. It translates to CASSYRFTSTDTQYF.

The gene calls are TRBV9 and TRBJ2-1; 13 nucleotides align to TRBD2. CDR1 and CDR2 (germline): SGDLS, YYNGEE. The CDR3 extends over 15 amino acids. V shed 1 base and J 9 bases; nucleotides not matched to a gene: 4. CDR3 DNA: TGTGCCAGCAGCGTACGACTAGCGGGGGGAACTGAGCAGTTCTTC. Encoded protein: CASSVRLAGGTEQFF.

The V call is TRBV7-2, the J call TRBJ2-4; D may be TRBD1 or TRBD2 (6 bases each). The CDR3 is 15 amino acids. V dropped 2 bases and J dropped 7 bases, with 15 bases sitting between them. Germline-derived CDR1 and CDR2 are SGHTA and FQGNSA. The CDR3 region has the DNA TGTGCCAGCAGCTTAATCGGGGGCGGGTCGAACATTCAGTACTTC. Translating gives CASSLIGGGSNIQYF.

This clonotype was detected a few times. This rearrangement joins TRBV12-3 or TRBV12-4 to TRBJ2-1, with 7 nucleotides matching TRBD2. This CDR3 is 16 amino acids long. V shed 6 bases and J 0 bases; nucleotides not matched to a gene: 8. CDR3 DNA: TGTGCCAGCAGACGATCAGCGGGGAGCTCCTACAATGAGCAGTTCTTC. This translates into CASRRSAGSSYNEQFF.

The table lists this clonotype with many counts. This chain connects TRBV6-2 or TRBV6-3 to TRBJ2-2, with 13 bases fitting TRBD2. This CDR3 contains 15 residues. J gave up 6 bases and V 6 bases, and 4 bases lay outside the gene matches. Germline CDR1 and CDR2: MNHEY and SVGEGT. The CDR3 protein is CASRGTSGIAGELFF. The DNA of the CDR3 is TGTGCCAGCAGGGGGACTAGCGGGATAGCCGGGGAGCTGTTTTTT.

This sequence joins TRBV2 and TRBJ2-1; 13 nucleotides line up with TRBD2. CDR1 is SNHLY, CDR2 FYNNEI, per germline. Losses at the gene ends were 5 bases for V and 5 bases for J; bases not matched to a gene: 6. CDR3 length: 16 amino acids. The CDR3 region is CASSPTSGGINNEQFF. The CDR3 bases are TGTGCCAGCAGTCCGACTAGCGGGGGGATTAACAATGAGCAGTTCTTC.

This clonotype was found many times. The chain uses TRBV27 and TRBJ1-2; no firm D call. CDR3 length: 14 residues. Germline assignment: CDR1 MNHEY and CDR2 SMNVEV (reference sequence). V lost 0 bases and J lost 2, with 7 bases in between. The CDR3 DNA is TGTGCCAGCAGTTTATCCCCCGTAAACTATGGCTACACCTTC. Its protein product is CASSLSPVNYGYTF.

This clonotype appeared many times. V and J are TRBV5-5 and TRBJ2-2, with TRBD2 identical over 9 bases. CDR3 length: 15 amino acids. The germline gives CDR1 SGHKS, CDR2 YYEKEE (reference sequence). After removal of 3 bases from V and 7 bases from J, the junction contained 7 bases not matched to a gene. DNA of the CDR3: TGTGCCAGCAGCTACAAAGCGGGAGGCGGCGGGGAGCTGTTTTTT. Its protein product is CASSYKAGGGGELFF.

The V gene is TRBV20-1, the J gene TRBJ2-7, with D possibly being TRBD1 (6 bases). CDR1 DFQATT and CDR2 SNEGSKA come from the germline V gene (reference sequence). V was shortened by 0 bases and J by 0 bases, with 9 bases between the two germline ends. The CDR3 has 14 amino acids. The CDR3 is CSAREQGSSYEQYF. The CDR3 DNA follows: TGCAGTGCTAGAGAACAGGGTTCCTCCTACGAGCAGTACTTC.

The rearrangement uses TRBV12-3 or TRBV12-4 and TRBJ2-4; D not resolved. Trimming left V 0 bases short and J 1 base short, with 10 bases between. This CDR3 region has 16 residues. The CDR3 region has the DNA TGTGCCAGCAGTTTAGCTGGGAACTTGGCCAAAAACATTCAGTACTTC. Protein product: CASSLAGNLAKNIQYF.

V gene TRBV19 combines with J gene TRBJ2-1; 7 bases are a match to TRBD2. From germline, CDR1 is LNHDA and CDR2 SQIVND (reference sequence). This CDR3 has 15 amino acids. The J segment lost 7 bases and the V segment lost 1 base, leaving 7 bases of the junction unmatched. The DNA for the CDR3 is TGTGCCAGTAGTATAGGTAGCGGGTCGGGGAATGAGCAGTTCTTC. Protein: CASSIGSGSGNEQFF.